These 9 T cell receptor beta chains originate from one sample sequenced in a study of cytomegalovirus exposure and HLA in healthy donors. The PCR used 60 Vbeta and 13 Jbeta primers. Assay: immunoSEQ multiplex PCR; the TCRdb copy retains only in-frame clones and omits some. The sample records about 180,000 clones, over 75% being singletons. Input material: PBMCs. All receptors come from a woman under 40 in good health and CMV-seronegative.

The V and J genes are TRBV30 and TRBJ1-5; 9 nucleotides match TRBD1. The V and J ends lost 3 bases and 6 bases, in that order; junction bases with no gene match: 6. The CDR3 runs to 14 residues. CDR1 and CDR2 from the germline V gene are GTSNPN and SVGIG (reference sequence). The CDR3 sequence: CAWRGQGTGQPQHF. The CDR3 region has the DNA TGTGCCTGGAGGGGACAGGGAACGGGTCAGCCCCAGCATTTT.

CDR3 DNA sequence: TGCGCCAGCAGCTTAGGGACAGGGCTTCCCTACGAGCAGTACTTC. Residues: CASSLGTGLPYEQYF. The rearrangement joins TRBV5-1 to TRBJ2-7; 9 positions agree with TRBD1. The germline V gene has CDR1 SGHRS and CDR2 YFSETQ. The CDR3 loop spans 15 amino acids. The trim removed 2 bases at V and 2 bases at J, leaving 5 bases unmatched.

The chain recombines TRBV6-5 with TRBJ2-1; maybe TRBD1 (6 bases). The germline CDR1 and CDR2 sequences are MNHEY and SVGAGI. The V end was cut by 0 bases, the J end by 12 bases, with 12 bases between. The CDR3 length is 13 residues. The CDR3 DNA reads TGTGCCAGCAGTTACTCCCCGGGACAAACGCAGTTCTTC. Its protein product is CASSYSPGQTQFF.

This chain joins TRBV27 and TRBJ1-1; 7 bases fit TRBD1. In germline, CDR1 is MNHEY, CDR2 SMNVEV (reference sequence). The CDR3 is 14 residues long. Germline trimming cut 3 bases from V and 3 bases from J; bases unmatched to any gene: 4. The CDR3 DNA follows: TGTGCCAGCAGTTTGAGGGGGCGGTACACTGAAGCTTTCTTT. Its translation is CASSLRGRYTEAFF.

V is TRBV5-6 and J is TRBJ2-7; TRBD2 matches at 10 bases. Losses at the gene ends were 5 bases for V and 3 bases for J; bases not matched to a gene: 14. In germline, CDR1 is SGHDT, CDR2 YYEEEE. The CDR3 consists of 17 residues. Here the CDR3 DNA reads TGTGCCAGCAGTGCCCCGAGGACTAGCGGAAAATTCTACGAGCAGTACTTC. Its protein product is CASSAPRTSGKFYEQYF.

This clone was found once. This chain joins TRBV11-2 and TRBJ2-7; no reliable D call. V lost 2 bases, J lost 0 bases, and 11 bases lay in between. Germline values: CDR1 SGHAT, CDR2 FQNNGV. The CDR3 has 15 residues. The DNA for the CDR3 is TGTGCCAGCAGCTTAAGCCGACATTCCTCCTACGAGCAGTACTTC. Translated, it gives CASSLSRHSSYEQYF.

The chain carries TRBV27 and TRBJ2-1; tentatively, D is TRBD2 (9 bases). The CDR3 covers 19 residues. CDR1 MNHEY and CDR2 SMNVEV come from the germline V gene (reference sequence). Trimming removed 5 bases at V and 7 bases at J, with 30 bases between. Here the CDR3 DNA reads TGTGCCAGCAGTCCACGGACAGGGACGAGCGGGGGGCTGGCGAATGAGCAGTTCTTC. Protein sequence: CASSPRTGTSGGLANEQFF.

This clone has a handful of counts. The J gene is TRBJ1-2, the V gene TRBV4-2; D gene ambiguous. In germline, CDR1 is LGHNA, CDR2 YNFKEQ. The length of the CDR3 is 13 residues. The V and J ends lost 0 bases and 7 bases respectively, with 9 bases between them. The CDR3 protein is CASSQDLGSGYTF. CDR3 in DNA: TGTGCCAGCAGCCAAGATCTCGGGTCTGGCTACACCTTC.

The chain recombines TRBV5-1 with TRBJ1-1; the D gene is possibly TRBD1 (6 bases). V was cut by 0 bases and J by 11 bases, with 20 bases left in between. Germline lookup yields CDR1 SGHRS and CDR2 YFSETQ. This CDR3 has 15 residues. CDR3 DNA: TGCGCCAGCAGCTTGGATTTTGCGGCTGGGGGCCGTGCTTTCTTT. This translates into CASSLDFAAGGRAFF.